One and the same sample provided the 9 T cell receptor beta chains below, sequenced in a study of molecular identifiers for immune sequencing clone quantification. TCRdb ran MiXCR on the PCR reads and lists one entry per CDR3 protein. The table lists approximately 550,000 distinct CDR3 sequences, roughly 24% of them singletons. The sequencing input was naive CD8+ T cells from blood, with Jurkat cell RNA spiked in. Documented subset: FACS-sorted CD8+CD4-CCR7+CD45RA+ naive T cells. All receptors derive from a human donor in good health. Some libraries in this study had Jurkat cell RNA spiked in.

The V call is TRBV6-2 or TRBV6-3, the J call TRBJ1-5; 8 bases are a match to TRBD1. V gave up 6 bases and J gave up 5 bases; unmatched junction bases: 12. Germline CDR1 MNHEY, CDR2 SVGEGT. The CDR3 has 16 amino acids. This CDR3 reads CASSPTDREGDQPQHF. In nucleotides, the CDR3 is TGTGCCAGCAGCCCGACGGACAGGGAGGGGGATCAGCCCCAGCATTTT.

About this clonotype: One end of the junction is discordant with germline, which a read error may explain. The CDR3 DNA reads TGCGCCAGCGTCAAAGGTCCAGGCTCCTACGGGCAGTACTTC. Protein: CASVKGPGSYGQYF. The chain employs TRBV5-1 and TRBJ2-7; D remains ambiguous. Germline V CDR1 and CDR2: SGHRS, YFSETQ. The CDR3 length is 14 residues.

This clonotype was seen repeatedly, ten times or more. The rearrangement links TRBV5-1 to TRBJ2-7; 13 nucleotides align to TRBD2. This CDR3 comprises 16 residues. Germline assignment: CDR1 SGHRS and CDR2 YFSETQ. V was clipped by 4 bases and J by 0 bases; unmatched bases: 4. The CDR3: CASSPRTSGGSYEQYF. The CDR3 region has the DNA TGCGCCAGCAGCCCCCGGACTAGCGGGGGCTCCTACGAGCAGTACTTC. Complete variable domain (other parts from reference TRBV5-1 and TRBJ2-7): KAGVTQTPRYLIKTRGQQVTLSCSPISGHRSVSWYQQTPGQGLQFLFEYFSETQRNKGNFPGRFSGRQFSNSRSEMNVSTLELGDSALYLCASSPRTSGGSYEQYFGPGTRLTVT.

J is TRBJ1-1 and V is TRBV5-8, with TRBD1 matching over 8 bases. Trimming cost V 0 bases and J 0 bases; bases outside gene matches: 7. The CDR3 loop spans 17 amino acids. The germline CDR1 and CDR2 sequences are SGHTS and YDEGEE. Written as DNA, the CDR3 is TGTGCCAGCAGCTTGGTGGCAGGGGGCTTCATGAACACTGAAGCTTTCTTT. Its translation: CASSLVAGGFMNTEAFF.

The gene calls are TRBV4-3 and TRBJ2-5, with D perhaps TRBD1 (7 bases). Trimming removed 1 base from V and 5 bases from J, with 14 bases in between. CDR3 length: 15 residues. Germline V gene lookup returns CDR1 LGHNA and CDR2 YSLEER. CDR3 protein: CASSQGGGGVETQYF. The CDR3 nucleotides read TGCGCCAGCAGCCAAGGTGGAGGGGGCGTCGAGACCCAGTACTTC.

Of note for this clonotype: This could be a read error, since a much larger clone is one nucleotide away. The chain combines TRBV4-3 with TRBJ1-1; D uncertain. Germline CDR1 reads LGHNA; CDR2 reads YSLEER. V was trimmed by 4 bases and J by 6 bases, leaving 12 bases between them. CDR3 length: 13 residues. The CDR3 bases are TGCGCCAGCAGCCCCACAAGGTACGCTGAAGCTTTCTTT. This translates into CASSPTRYAEAFF.

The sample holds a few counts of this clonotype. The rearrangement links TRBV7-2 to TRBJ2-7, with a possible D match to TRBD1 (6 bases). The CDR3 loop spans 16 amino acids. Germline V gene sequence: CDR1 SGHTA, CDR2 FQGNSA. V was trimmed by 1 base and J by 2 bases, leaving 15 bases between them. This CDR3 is CASSLVSGQSTYEQYF. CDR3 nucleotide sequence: TGTGCCAGCAGCTTAGTGTCCGGACAGAGTACCTACGAGCAGTACTTC.

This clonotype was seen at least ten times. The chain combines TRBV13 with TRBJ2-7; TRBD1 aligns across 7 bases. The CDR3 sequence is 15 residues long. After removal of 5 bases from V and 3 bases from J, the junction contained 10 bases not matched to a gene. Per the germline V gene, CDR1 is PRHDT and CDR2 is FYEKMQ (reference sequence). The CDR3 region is CASSPRDRPLYEQYF. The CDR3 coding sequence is TGTGCCAGCAGCCCACGGGACAGACCCCTCTACGAGCAGTACTTC.

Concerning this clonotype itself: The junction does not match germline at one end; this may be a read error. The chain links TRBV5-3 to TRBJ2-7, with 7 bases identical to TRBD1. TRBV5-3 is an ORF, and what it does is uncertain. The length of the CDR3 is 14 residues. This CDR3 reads CASSSGQAPYEQYF. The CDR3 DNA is TGTGCCAGCAGCTCCGGACAGGCCCCCTACGAGCAGTACTTC.